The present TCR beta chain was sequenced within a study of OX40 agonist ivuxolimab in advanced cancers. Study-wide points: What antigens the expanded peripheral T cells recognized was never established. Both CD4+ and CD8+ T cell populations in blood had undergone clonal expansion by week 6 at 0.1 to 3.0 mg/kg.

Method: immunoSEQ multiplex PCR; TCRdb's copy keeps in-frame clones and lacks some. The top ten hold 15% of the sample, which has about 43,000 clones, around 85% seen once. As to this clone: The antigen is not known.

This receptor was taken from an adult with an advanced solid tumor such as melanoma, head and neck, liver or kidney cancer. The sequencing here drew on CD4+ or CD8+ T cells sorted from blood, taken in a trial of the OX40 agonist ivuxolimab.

CDR3 in DNA: TGCGCCAGCAGCCAAGAGGGGAGCCAGGGTGGCTACACCTTC. This codes for CASSQEGSQGGYTF. The chain employs TRBV4-1 and TRBJ1-2, with D tentatively TRBD1 (5 bases). The germline gives CDR1 MGHRA, CDR2 YSYEKL. CDR3 length: 14 residues. Deletions cut 0 bases from V and 7 bases from J, with 12 bases between.